The present TCR beta chain was sequenced within a study of OX40 agonist ivuxolimab in advanced cancers. Germline V CDR1 and CDR2: SGHVS, FQNEAQ. The CDR3 length is 14 residues. Trimming pared 1 base from V and 3 bases from J, leaving 9 bases between. Produced via immunoSEQ multiplex PCR; TCRdb's table is partial and in-frame only. The table lists tens of thousands of clones, about 82% of them singletons. This TCR came from an adult with an advanced solid tumor such as melanoma, head and neck, liver or kidney cancer. The chain joins TRBV7-8 to TRBJ1-2, with D uncertain. Sequenced here: CD4+ or CD8+ T cells sorted from blood, sampled in a trial of the OX40 agonist ivuxolimab. In DNA, the CDR3 is TGTGCCAGCAGCTTAGGTTCACTGTACTATGGCTACACCTTC. It is translated as CASSLGSLYYGYTF.